This T cell receptor beta chain was documented in a study of cytomegalovirus exposure and HLA in healthy donors. The study's findings and limits: One later analysis reportedly identified an Asian-associated ancestry cluster that showed fewer N-insertions than the roughly 600-donor mean. In vitro, a few CMV-associated chains proved specific for CMV antigens.

The donors were healthy bone marrow donors. 13 Jbeta primers and 60 Vbeta primers were used for the PCR. Here immunoSEQ multiplex PCR was the method, and the copy in TCRdb shows in-frame clones only, minus some. The sample includes approximately 120,000 clones, 73% of them seen just once. As to this clone: Its specificity is unknown.

V gave up 2 bases and J gave up 3 bases, with 17 bases separating them. In germline, CDR1 is MNHEY, CDR2 SMNVEV (reference sequence). This CDR3 spans 16 amino acids. The J gene is TRBJ2-7, the V gene TRBV27; D perhaps matches TRBD1 (6 bases). The sample comprised PBMCs. The TCR was taken from a man in his sixties in good health and CMV-seropositive. The CDR3 nucleotides are TGTGCCAGCAGTTTAAAGGGTACCGAGGGGGTCTACGAGCAGTACTTC. Its protein is CASSLKGTEGVYEQYF.